Here is one T cell receptor (beta chain) with its context. Its antigen remains unknown. TCR beta cDNA libraries had unique molecular identifiers. TCRdb re-derived calls from the PCR reads in MiXCR, one entry per CDR3 protein. This table holds 380,000 or so distinct CDR3 sequences, roughly 36% found once. This specimen belongs to a study of post-analysis software for immune sequencing data. At the level of the study: Patients with relapsing-remitting, secondary progressive and progressive-relapsing multiple sclerosis courses were all represented.

In germline, CDR1 is SEHNR, CDR2 FQNEAQ (reference sequence). The CDR3 covers 15 residues. V gave up 0 bases and J gave up 4 bases, with 12 bases separating them. Study results and limitations: In patients, a few TRBV segments were more frequent than in controls, with TRBV5-6, TRBV5-1 and TRBV20-1 among them.

Sequencing used blood. The sequence was collected from a girl aged 5 to 17 with multiple sclerosis. This rearrangement joins TRBV7-9 to TRBJ1-1; unclear D gene. The CDR3 protein is CASSLAAAGPTEAFF. The CDR3 DNA reads TGTGCCAGCAGCTTAGCGGCGGCTGGCCCCACTGAAGCTTTCTTT.